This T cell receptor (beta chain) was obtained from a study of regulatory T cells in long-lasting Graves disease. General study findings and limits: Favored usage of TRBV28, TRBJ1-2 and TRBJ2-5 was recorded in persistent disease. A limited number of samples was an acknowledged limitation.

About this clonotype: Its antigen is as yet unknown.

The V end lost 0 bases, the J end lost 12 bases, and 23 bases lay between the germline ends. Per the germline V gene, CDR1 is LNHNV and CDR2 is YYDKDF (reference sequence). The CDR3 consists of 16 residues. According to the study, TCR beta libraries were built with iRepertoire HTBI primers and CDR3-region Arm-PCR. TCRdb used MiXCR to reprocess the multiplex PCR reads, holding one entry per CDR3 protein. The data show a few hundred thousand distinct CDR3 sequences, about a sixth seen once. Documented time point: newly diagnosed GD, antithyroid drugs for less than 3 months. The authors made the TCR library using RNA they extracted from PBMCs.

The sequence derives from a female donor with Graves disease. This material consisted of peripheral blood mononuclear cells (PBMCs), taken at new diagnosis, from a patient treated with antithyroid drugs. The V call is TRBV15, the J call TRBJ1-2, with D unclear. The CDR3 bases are TGTGCCACCAGCAGAGATCCCCGACCCTCAAGTGCGCGCGACACCTTC. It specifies CATSRDPRPSSARDTF. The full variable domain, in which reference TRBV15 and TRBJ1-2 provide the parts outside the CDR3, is DAMVIQNPRYQVTQFGKPVTLSCSQTLNHNVMYWYQQKSSQAPKLLFHYYDKDFNNEADTPDNFQSRRPNTSFCFLDIRSPGLGDTAMYLCATSRDPRPSSARDTFGSGTRLTVV.